The next 30 T cell receptor beta chains were all read from a single sample in a study of CD8 T cells in ankylosing spondylitis. TCRdb called the 5' RACE reads again in MiXCR, with one record for every CDR3 protein. In the table there are hundreds of thousands of distinct CDR3 sequences, 20% of which are singletons. Sequenced input: blood, either unsorted or a sorted T cell fraction (not recorded which). The receptors come from a male donor with ankylosing spondylitis or in good health (not recorded which).

This clonotype was counted only a few times. This rearrangement joins TRBV5-1 to TRBJ1-2; D is perhaps TRBD1 (6 bases). The CDR3 sequence is 15 residues long. Deletions cut 4 bases from V and 2 bases from J, with 15 bases between. CDR1 and CDR2 from the germline V gene are SGHRS and YFSETQ. CDR3 DNA sequence: TGCGCCAGCAGCGATCGTTCGGGGGGCAACTATGGCTACACCTTC. Residues: CASSDRSGGNYGYTF.

The gene calls are TRBV28 and TRBJ2-2; the D gene could be TRBD1 or TRBD2 (6 bases each). The CDR3 contains 17 residues. V lost 3 bases and J 3 bases, leaving 17 bases between the germline ends. Germline lookup yields CDR1 MDHEN and CDR2 SYDVKM. For the CDR3, the DNA is TGTGCCAGCAGTTTTGGGGCGAGGGGGGTCCACACCGGGGAGCTGTTTTTT. It translates to CASSFGARGVHTGELFF.

The chain combines TRBV7-9 with TRBJ2-1; D unclear. Trimming took 6 bases from V and 3 from J, leaving 3 bases between them. Looked up from germline, CDR1 is SEHNR and CDR2 is FQNEAQ (reference sequence). This CDR3 comprises 11 residues. CDR3 nucleotide sequence: TGTGCCAGCAGGGACTACAATGAGCAGTTCTTC. It encodes CASRDYNEQFF. The full variable domain, in which reference TRBV7-9 and TRBJ2-1 provide the parts outside the CDR3, is DTGVSQNPRHKITKRGQNVTFRCDPISEHNRLYWYRQTLGQGPEFLTYFQNEAQLEKSRLLSDRFSAERPKGSFSTLEIQRTEQGDSAMYLCASRDYNEQFFGPGTRLTVL.

This clonotype appeared a few times. The chain is built from TRBV2 and TRBJ2-3; 10 positions agree with TRBD2. Trimming cost V 6 bases and J 3 bases; bases outside gene matches: 6. The germline V gene has CDR1 SNHLY and CDR2 FYNNEI. This CDR3 has 15 residues. The CDR3 loop reads CASRGSGGITDTQYF. CDR3 sequence (DNA): TGTGCCAGCAGGGGTAGCGGGGGGATTACAGATACGCAGTATTTT.

V gene TRBV6-1 combines with J gene TRBJ2-2, with D unresolved. The V and J ends lost 4 bases and 0 bases respectively, with 9 bases between them. The germline CDR1 and CDR2 sequences are MNHNS and SASEGT. This CDR3 spans 15 amino acids. The chain's CDR3 is CASSGDTANTGELFF. The CDR3 nucleotides are TGTGCCAGCAGTGGTGACACAGCGAACACCGGGGAGCTGTTTTTT.

Only a few counts were recorded for this clonotype. The V gene is TRBV12-3 or TRBV12-4, the J gene TRBJ2-7; 7 nucleotides line up with TRBD2. Germline trimming cut 5 bases from V and 3 bases from J; bases unmatched to any gene: 10. The CDR3 extends over 15 amino acids. As DNA, the CDR3 is TGTGCCAGCAGTACAAGCCCAGCGGGGTACTACGAGCAGTACTTC. Its translation is CASSTSPAGYYEQYF.

This clonotype was counted ten times or more. The V gene is TRBV7-8, the J gene TRBJ2-7, with TRBD2 matching 9 bases. The V gene end was trimmed by 5 bases and the J gene end by 6 bases; junction bases not matched to a gene: 2. CDR3 length: 12 residues. Germline V gene data show CDR1 as SGHVS and CDR2 as FQNEAQ. The CDR3 loop reads CASSGSGSEQYF. Written as DNA, the CDR3 is TGTGCCAGCAGCGGTAGCGGGAGCGAGCAGTACTTC.

This clonotype was detected only a few times. The chain employs TRBV5-6 and TRBJ1-2, with 7 bases lining up with TRBD1. Looked up from germline, CDR1 is SGHDT and CDR2 is YYEEEE. V shed 4 bases, J shed 0 bases, and the junction held 12 bases outside the gene matches. The CDR3 consists of 17 residues. CDR3 DNA sequence: TGTGCCAGCAGCCACCAAACAGGGGCGGCAGCTAACTATGGCTACACCTTC. Amino acid sequence: CASSHQTGAAANYGYTF.

This chain connects TRBV30 to TRBJ2-3; D is unclear. With 4 bases removed from V and 6 bases from J, the gap between germline ends came to 14 bases. The CDR3 spans 13 residues. Germline V gene sequence: CDR1 GTSNPN, CDR2 SVGIG (reference sequence). The CDR3 protein is CAWTPPLRDTQYF. CDR3 in DNA: TGTGCCTGGACCCCCCCCCTACGGGATACGCAGTATTTT.

The J gene is TRBJ2-7, the V gene TRBV28, with a tentative D call TRBD1 (6 bases). With 7 bases removed from V and 2 bases from J, the gap between germline ends came to 15 bases. Germline V lookup: CDR1 MDHEN, CDR2 SYDVKM. This CDR3 contains 14 residues. CDR3 loop: CASTGGGRPYEQYF. The CDR3 bases are TGTGCCAGCACCGGTGGGGGCAGACCCTACGAGCAGTACTTC.

The J gene is TRBJ2-7, the V gene TRBV20-1; a weak D match, TRBD2 (6 bases). Looked up from germline, CDR1 is DFQATT and CDR2 is SNEGSKA (reference sequence). The CDR3 spans 14 residues. The V gene lost 4 bases and the J gene lost 1 base, with 14 bases spanning the gap. DNA for the CDR3: TGCAGTGCTAAGAGTACCGGGACTTCCTACGAGCAGTACTTC. It codes for CSAKSTGTSYEQYF.

A few counts support this clonotype. The J gene is TRBJ2-5, the V gene TRBV4-1; 8 bases line up with TRBD2. The V segment lost 4 bases and the J segment 5 bases; nucleotides outside the gene matches: 6. This CDR3 region has 14 residues. From germline, CDR1 is MGHRA and CDR2 YSYEKL. The CDR3 here is CASSLWTGGETQYF. The CDR3 region has the DNA TGCGCCAGCAGCCTCTGGACGGGGGGGGAGACCCAGTACTTC.

The chain joins TRBV12-3 or TRBV12-4 to TRBJ2-1; a weak D match, TRBD1 (5 bases). Trimming left V 5 bases short and J 7 bases short, with 21 bases between. The CDR3 length is 16 residues. DNA of the CDR3: TGTGCCAGCAGTCCCTCGACAGTCGTGAGCAGGAATGAGCAGTTCTTC. It yields the protein CASSPSTVVSRNEQFF.

The rearrangement uses TRBV6-5 and TRBJ2-7; D is perhaps TRBD1 (6 bases). V shed 4 bases and J shed 5 bases, with 12 bases lying between them. The CDR3 runs 13 residues. CDR1 and CDR2 from the germline V gene are MNHEY and SVGAGI. The CDR3: CASSSVTGNEQYF. The CDR3 bases are TGTGCCAGCAGTTCCGTAACAGGGAACGAGCAGTACTTC.

This clonotype was counted between two and nine times. The chain combines TRBV20-1 with TRBJ2-6, with 9 bases lining up with TRBD1. Germline CDR1 DFQATT, CDR2 SNEGSKA (reference sequence). Germline trimming cut 6 bases from V and 0 bases from J; bases unmatched to any gene: 6. This CDR3 comprises 16 residues. The CDR3 protein is CSARGQGHSGANVLTF. Here the CDR3 DNA reads TGCAGTGCCCGGGGACAGGGTCACTCTGGGGCCAACGTCCTGACTTTC.

The gene calls are TRBV5-4 and TRBJ2-1, with 10 bases lining up with TRBD2. Trimming took 1 base from V and 8 from J; bases not matched to a gene: 3. The CDR3 runs to 14 residues. The germline CDR1 and CDR2 sequences are SGHNT and YYREEE (reference sequence). The CDR3 coding sequence is TGTGCCAGCAGCTTGAGCGGGGGGGCATATGAGCAGTTCTTC. Its protein is CASSLSGGAYEQFF.

This clonotype showed up just a few times. This chain connects TRBV11-2 to TRBJ2-5; TRBD2 might be the D (5 bases). Trimming removed 1 base from V and 2 bases from J, with 14 bases in between. CDR1 and CDR2 (germline): SGHAT, FQNNGV. The CDR3 is 16 amino acids. In nucleotides, the CDR3 is TGTGCCAGCAGCTTAGGTGCCGGGAAAAATCAAGAGACCCAGTACTTC. This gives the protein CASSLGAGKNQETQYF.

This clonotype was counted only a few times. J is TRBJ2-7 and V is TRBV10-3; D may be TRBD1 (6 bases). Germline assignment: CDR1 ENHRY and CDR2 SYGVKD. There are 14 residues in the CDR3. V gave up 5 bases and J gave up 5 bases, with 16 bases separating them. The CDR3 bases are TGTGCCATCAGTCCCGAAAACAGGGCCCACGAGCAGTACTTC. It yields the protein CAISPENRAHEQYF.

The rearrangement links TRBV15 to TRBJ2-7; a possible D gene is TRBD1 (6 bases). In germline, CDR1 is LNHNV, CDR2 YYDKDF (reference sequence). CDR3 length equals 19 residues. V was shortened by 0 bases and J by 6 bases, with 27 bases between the two germline ends. Here the CDR3 reads CATSREENQGLFVFGEQYF. CDR3 sequence (DNA): TGTGCCACCAGCAGAGAAGAAAATCAGGGGTTATTTGTGTTTGGCGAGCAGTACTTC.

This clonotype has just a few counts. This chain uses TRBV5-1 with TRBJ2-7, with D possibly matching TRBD2 (6 bases). V was shortened by 0 bases and J by 2 bases, with 15 bases between the two germline ends. The CDR3 is 16 amino acids. Looked up from germline, CDR1 is SGHRS and CDR2 is YFSETQ. CDR3 loop: CASSLEGGTQTYEQYF. DNA of the CDR3: TGCGCCAGCAGCTTGGAGGGCGGGACTCAGACCTACGAGCAGTACTTC.

This clonotype was seen more than once but under ten times. V is TRBV9 and J is TRBJ2-7; 10 nucleotides agree with TRBD1. After removal of 4 bases from V and 2 bases from J, the junction contained 9 bases not matched to a gene. Germline-derived CDR1 and CDR2 are SGDLS and YYNGEE. This CDR3 has 16 amino acids. CDR3 sequence reads: CASSLAGTGATYEQYF. In nucleotides, the CDR3 is TGTGCCAGCAGCCTCGCCGGGACAGGGGCCACCTACGAGCAGTACTTC.

The V gene is TRBV2, the J gene TRBJ2-5, with 7 bases fitting TRBD2. The germline V gene has CDR1 SNHLY and CDR2 FYNNEI. The CDR3 is 16 amino acids. The V segment lost 3 bases and the J segment 4 bases; nucleotides outside the gene matches: 11. DNA of the CDR3: TGTGCCAGCAGTGAGGTCGGGCTAGCGGATGGAGAGACCCAGTACTTC. Its translation: CASSEVGLADGETQYF.

The chain joins TRBV4-1 to TRBJ2-2; either TRBD1 or TRBD2 may fit D (5 bases each). V lost 0 bases to trimming and J lost 7 bases, with 9 bases between them. The CDR3 contains 14 residues. Germline V gene sequence: CDR1 MGHRA, CDR2 YSYEKL. In DNA form, the CDR3 reads TGCGCCAGCAGCCAAGATTGGGGGTACGGGGAGCTGTTTTTT. Protein product: CASSQDWGYGELFF.

The table lists this clonotype with a few counts. This chain uses TRBV6-5 with TRBJ2-3; TRBD2 agrees at 10 bases. CDR3 size: 19 residues. Germline V CDR1 and CDR2: MNHEY, SVGAGI. Trimming removed 2 bases from V and 4 bases from J; junction bases left unmatched: 15. DNA for the CDR3: TGTGCCAGCAGTTACCAAGACTCGGGTCTAGCGGGGGTTCCAGATACGCAGTATTTT. Translation: CASSYQDSGLAGVPDTQYF.

The chain recombines TRBV9 with TRBJ2-2; D unclear. CDR3 length: 11 residues. The germline V gene encodes CDR1 SGDLS and CDR2 YYNGEE. V was shortened by 3 bases and J by 6 bases, with 3 bases between the two germline ends. CDR3 in amino acids: CASSDPGELFF. In DNA form, the CDR3 reads TGTGCCAGCAGCGACCCCGGGGAGCTGTTTTTT.

This chain joins TRBV20-1 and TRBJ2-1; 9 bases match TRBD2. In germline, CDR1 is DFQATT, CDR2 SNEGSKA (reference sequence). The CDR3 runs to 16 residues. Trimming took 3 bases from V and 2 from J; bases not matched to a gene: 8. CDR3 sequence: CSARGRGGRPYNEQFF. The DNA of the CDR3 is TGCAGTGCTAGGGGGCGGGGGGGCCGTCCCTACAATGAGCAGTTCTTC.

The V gene is TRBV7-8, the J gene TRBJ2-7; the D gene is possibly TRBD2 (5 bases). This CDR3 has 14 amino acids. The ends were cut back, 5 bases at V and 2 bases at J, with 13 bases in the middle. Per the germline V gene, CDR1 is SGHVS and CDR2 is FQNEAQ. The CDR3 DNA is TGTGCCAGCAGCCCTCAGGACTGGCCCTACGAGCAGTACTTC. The encoded protein is CASSPQDWPYEQYF.

This clonotype showed up many times. V is TRBV12-3 or TRBV12-4 and J is TRBJ2-7; D not resolved. Trimming shortened V by 5 bases and J by 4 bases, and 9 bases separated the two germline ends. CDR3 length equals 12 residues. CDR3 in amino acids: CASSDDVYEQYF. The CDR3 DNA is TGTGCCAGCAGTGATGACGTATACGAGCAGTACTTC.

The chain carries TRBV25-1 and TRBJ2-2, with D unclear. The CDR3 runs 13 residues. The germline V and J ends were trimmed by 6 bases and 2 bases, with 7 bases remaining between them. The germline CDR1 and CDR2 sequences are MGHDK and SYGVNS. The CDR3 nucleotides read TGTGCCAGCAGAGAGAAAAACACCGGGGAGCTGTTTTTT. Protein: CASREKNTGELFF.

Only a few counts were recorded for this clonotype. This chain uses TRBV7-6 with TRBJ2-3; TRBD2 agrees at 10 bases. V shed 1 base and J 6 bases; nucleotides not matched to a gene: 7. Germline V lookup: CDR1 SGHVS, CDR2 FNYEAQ. There are 16 residues in the CDR3. The DNA of the CDR3 is TGTGCCAGCAGCTTAGGGGTAGCGGGGGGCCCGGATACGCAGTATTTT. Its translation: CASSLGVAGGPDTQYF.